These T cell receptor beta chains were read from a single sample in a study of response to subunit inactivated influenza vaccine. TCRdb reprocessed the RT-PCR reads via MiXCR and lists one record per CDR3 protein. The table records more than 200,000 distinct CDR3 sequences, 9.5% to 15% of them present only once. The starting material was non-naive T cells sorted from PBMCs, obtained around 14 days before vaccination. The receptors were sampled from a man in his fifties who received an inactivated influenza vaccine. The CDR3 runs from the conserved cysteine through the conserved F or W. Each record gives: J gene, V gene, D gene, CDR3 protein. A D gene is named only where the DNA matches it firmly.

TRBJ2-2	TRBV7-2	TRBD2	CASSPTRGEPNTGELFF
TRBJ2-1	TRBV6-2/TRBV6-3	.	CASRGMIDEQFF
TRBJ2-3	TRBV15	TRBD2	CATSTLSGRGRDTQYF
TRBJ2-7	TRBV20-1	.	CSARDERAFRGEQYF
TRBJ2-1	TRBV29-1	.	CSVGASNYNEQFF
TRBJ1-2	TRBV28	TRBD1	CASSSGGKIYGYTF
TRBJ2-1	TRBV24-1	TRBD2	CATSDGTKRGGSYNEQFF
TRBJ1-1	TRBV10-3	.	CAISQSGTTGNTEAFF
TRBJ2-2	TRBV24-1	.	CATDGITGELFF
TRBJ2-1	TRBV14	.	CASSHFGHSANEQFF
TRBJ2-3	TRBV20-1	TRBD2	CSANGLAGAIHSTDTQYF
TRBJ2-3	TRBV20-1	.	CSALWRTDTQYF
TRBJ1-1	TRBV27	.	CASSPSRVVRTEAFF
TRBJ2-3	TRBV2	TRBD2	CASSPRLAGYLDTQYF
TRBJ2-6	TRBV28	.	CASSPGAAGANVLTF
TRBJ2-2	TRBV19	TRBD1	CASSIFGTGVRDGELFF
TRBJ2-7	TRBV7-8	TRBD2	CASSLTALAGGGYEQYF
TRBJ1-1	TRBV10-2	.	CASRRADSEAFF
TRBJ1-5	TRBV6-1	.	CASSPGLGLEPQHF
TRBJ2-4	TRBV3-1	TRBD1	CASSQGQGGGIQYF
TRBJ1-2	TRBV6-4	.	CASSQGAGYTF
TRBJ1-6	TRBV12-3/TRBV12-4	.	CASSLSGTKGHSPLHF
TRBJ1-6	TRBV19	.	CASSTSRGTTSSPLHF
TRBJ2-2	TRBV6-2/TRBV6-3	TRBD1	CASSTWDRDNTGELFF
TRBJ2-5	TRBV5-1	.	CASSLNLVEETQYF
TRBJ1-2	TRBV29-1	TRBD1	CSVVYPGQGAHGYTF
TRBJ1-5	TRBV28	TRBD1	CASRYSGTGWRPQHF
TRBJ2-3	TRBV20-1	TRBD2	CSARGVTSGTTDTQYF
TRBJ2-3	TRBV6-2/TRBV6-3	.	CASSPRAGVSYTQYF
TRBJ1-3	TRBV15	.	CATSPPPRNTIYF
TRBJ1-2	TRBV9	.	CASKPIQDWGNYGYTF
TRBJ2-5	TRBV6-1	.	CASRAGPKSQETQYF
TRBJ2-5	TRBV12-3/TRBV12-4	TRBD2	CASSEGTSSGETQYF
TRBJ1-1	TRBV28	TRBD1	CASTVPGLQGKLNTEAFF
TRBJ2-1	TRBV20-1	TRBD2	CSASLAGGTYNEQFF
TRBJ1-5	TRBV27	TRBD1	CASKETGTGGLAQHF
TRBJ1-2	TRBV28	.	CASSGRDYGYTF
TRBJ2-4	TRBV4-1	.	CASSQDPGSGAKNIQYF
TRBJ1-5	TRBV15	.	CATSRDRAGYAPQHF
TRBJ1-5	TRBV20-1	.	CSAREYHSNQPQHF
TRBJ2-1	TRBV25-1	.	CASKWRGKDNEQFF